This TCR beta chain is from a study of blood T cell repertoires in COVID-19. Study information: Sites across the United States, Italy and Spain contributed samples from acute and convalescent COVID-19.

Data came from immunoSEQ multiplex PCR; TCRdb stores just in-frame clones and leaves some out. In the table there are around 150,000 clones, 80% to 85% of which are singletons. Germline V CDR1 and CDR2: SEHNR, FQNEAQ (reference sequence). V lost 5 bases and J 1 base, leaving 14 bases between the germline ends. The CDR3 covers 15 residues. Specimen: peripheral blood. This clonotype was obtained from a woman aged 60-75 years with acute or convalescent COVID-19. The rearrangement joins TRBV7-9 to TRBJ1-1, with D unclear. The CDR3 DNA follows: TGTGCCAGCAGCCTCTCCGGGTCGGCGAACACTGAAGCTTTCTTT. Encoded protein: CASSLSGSANTEAFF.